This T cell receptor (beta chain) was sequenced in a study of shared clonotypes between healthy human individuals. As for the study in general: The study used three CD4 naive, three CD4 memory, two CD8 naive and one CD8 memory plate per donor. Points from the study as a whole: As a rule, naive subsets had a larger estimated richness than memory subsets.

Germline V gives CDR1 MNHEY, CDR2 SVGAGI. V dropped 5 bases and J dropped 8 bases, with 10 bases sitting between them. This CDR3 is built from 11 residues. All donors were Caucasian adults living in Nashville, Tennessee. TCRdb's copy holds only in-frame clones and misses some; the assay was immunoSEQ multiplex PCR. The sample has around 88,000 clones, under 80% seen once; the top ten hold about 42%. On this clone itself: Its antigen is unknown.

The chain has TRBV6-5 and TRBJ2-7; a weak D match, TRBD2 (5 bases). This receptor was obtained from a man aged 30 to 39 in good health. Source material: memory CD8+ T cells sorted from blood. Subset reported: CD45RO+ cells pooled with CCR7-negative TemRA cells. CDR3 loop: CASSGGFQQYF. The CDR3 bases are TGTGCCAGCAGTGGCGGGTTCCAGCAGTACTTC.